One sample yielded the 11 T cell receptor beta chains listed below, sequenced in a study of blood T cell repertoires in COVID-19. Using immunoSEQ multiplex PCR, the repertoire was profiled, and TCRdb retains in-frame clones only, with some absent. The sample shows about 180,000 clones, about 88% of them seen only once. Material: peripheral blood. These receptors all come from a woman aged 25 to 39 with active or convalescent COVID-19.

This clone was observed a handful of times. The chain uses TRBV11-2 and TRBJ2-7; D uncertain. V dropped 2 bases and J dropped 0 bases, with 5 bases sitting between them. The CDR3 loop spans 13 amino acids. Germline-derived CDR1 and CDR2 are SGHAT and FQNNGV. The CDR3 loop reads CASSLISSYEQYF. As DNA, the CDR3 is TGTGCCAGCAGCTTAATTAGCTCCTACGAGCAGTACTTC.

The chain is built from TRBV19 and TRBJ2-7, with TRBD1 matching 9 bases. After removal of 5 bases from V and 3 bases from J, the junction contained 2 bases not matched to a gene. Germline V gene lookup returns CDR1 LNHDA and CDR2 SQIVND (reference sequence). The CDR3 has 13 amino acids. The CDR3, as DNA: TGTGCCAGTAGTCCGGACAGGGGCTACGAGCAGTACTTC. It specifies CASSPDRGYEQYF. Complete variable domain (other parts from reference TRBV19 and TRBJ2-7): DGGITQSPKYLFRKEGQNVTLSCEQNLNHDAMYWYRQDPGQGLRLIYYSQIVNDFQKGDIAEGYSVSREKKESFPLTVTSAQKNPTAFYLCASSPDRGYEQYFGPGTRLTVT.

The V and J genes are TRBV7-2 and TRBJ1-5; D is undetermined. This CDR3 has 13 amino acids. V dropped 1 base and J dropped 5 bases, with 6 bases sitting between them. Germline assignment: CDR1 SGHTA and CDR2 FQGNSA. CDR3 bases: TGTGCCAGCAGCTTAGGAGGGTATCAGCCCCAGCATTTT. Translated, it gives CASSLGGYQPQHF.

This CDR3 reads CASSVKGDSHNEQFF. DNA of the CDR3: TGTGCCAGCAGCGTAAAAGGGGACTCCCACAATGAGCAGTTCTTC. The chain combines TRBV21-1 with TRBJ2-1; the D call TRBD2 from the table was never checked on the DNA. TRBV21-1 is labeled a pseudogene. This CDR3 contains 15 residues.

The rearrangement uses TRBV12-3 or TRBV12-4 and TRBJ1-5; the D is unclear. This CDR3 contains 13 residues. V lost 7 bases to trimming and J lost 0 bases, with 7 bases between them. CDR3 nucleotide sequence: TGTGCCAGCACCCCATCTAGCAATCAGCCCCAGCATTTT. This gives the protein CASTPSSNQPQHF.

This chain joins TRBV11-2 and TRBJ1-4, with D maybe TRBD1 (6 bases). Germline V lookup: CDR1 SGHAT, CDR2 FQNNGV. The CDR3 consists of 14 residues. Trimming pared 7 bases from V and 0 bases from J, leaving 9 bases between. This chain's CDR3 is CASTRTATNEKLFF. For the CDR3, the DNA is TGTGCCAGCACCCGGACAGCAACTAATGAAAAACTGTTTTTT.

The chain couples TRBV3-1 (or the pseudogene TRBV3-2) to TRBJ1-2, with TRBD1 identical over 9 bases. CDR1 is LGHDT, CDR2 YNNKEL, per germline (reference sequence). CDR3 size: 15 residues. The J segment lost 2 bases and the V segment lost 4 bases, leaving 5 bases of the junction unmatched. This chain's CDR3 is CASSPTGGTNYGYTF. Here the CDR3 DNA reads TGTGCCAGCAGCCCGACAGGGGGGACCAACTATGGCTACACCTTC.

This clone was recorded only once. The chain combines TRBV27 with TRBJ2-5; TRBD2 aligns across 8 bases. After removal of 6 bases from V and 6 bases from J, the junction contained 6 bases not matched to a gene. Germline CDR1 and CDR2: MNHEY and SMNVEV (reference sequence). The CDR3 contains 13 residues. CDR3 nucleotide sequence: TGTGCCAGCAGCCCGGGGGGGGTAAAGACCCAGTACTTC. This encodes CASSPGGVKTQYF.

The CDR3, as DNA: TGTGCCAGCAGTACCCCGGGACAGGGTCGCAACGAGCAGTACTTC. Translation gives CASSTPGQGRNEQYF. The chain combines TRBV6-5 with TRBJ2-7, with 9 bases matching TRBD1. The trim removed 5 bases at V and 5 bases at J, leaving 10 bases unmatched. CDR1 and CDR2 from the germline V gene are MNHEY and SVGAGI. There are 15 residues in the CDR3.

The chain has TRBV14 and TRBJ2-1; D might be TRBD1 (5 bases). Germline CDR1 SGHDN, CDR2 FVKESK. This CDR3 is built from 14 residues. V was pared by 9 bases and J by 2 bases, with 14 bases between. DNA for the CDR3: TGTGCCAGGGGTACAGGATTCCCCTACAATGAGCAGTTCTTC. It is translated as CARGTGFPYNEQFF.

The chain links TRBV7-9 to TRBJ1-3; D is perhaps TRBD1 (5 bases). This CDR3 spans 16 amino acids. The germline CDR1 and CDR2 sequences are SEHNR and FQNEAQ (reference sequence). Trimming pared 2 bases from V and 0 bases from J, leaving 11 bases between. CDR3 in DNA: TGTGCCAGCAGCTTATGGGGAGGGGTCTCTGGAAACACCATATATTTT. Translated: CASSLWGGVSGNTIYF.